These T cell receptor beta chains were read from a single sample in a study of T cell clones after liver transplantation. Profiling relied on immunoSEQ multiplex PCR, and the TCRdb table lists in-frame clones only, not all of them. This table holds about 75,000 clones, 80% to 90% found once. Specimen: CD4+ T cells from blood, collected about 50 months after liver transplant. These receptors came from a human patient who received a liver transplant. Some T cells here may be from the graft donor. The CDR3 runs from the conserved cysteine through the conserved F or W. D genes are given only for firm matches. Only some rows state a clone size, as once, few, many or a class for expanded clones.

v_gene: TRBV5-1
j_gene: TRBJ1-1
d_gene: NA
abundance: NA
len: 16
CDR3nt: TGCGCCAGCAGCTTGGGAGGAGGCAGCATAGACACTGAAGCTTTCTTT
CDR3aa: CASSLGGGSIDTEAFF

v_gene: TRBV6-5
j_gene: TRBJ1-1
d_gene: NA
abundance: few
len: 14
CDR3nt: TGTGCCAGCAGGAAACAGGGCATGAACACTGAAGCTTTCTTT
CDR3aa: CASRKQGMNTEAFF

v_gene: TRBV9
j_gene: TRBJ1-2
d_gene: NA
abundance: NA
len: 17
CDR3nt: TGTGCCAGCAGCGTATCTTGGGGGGACGCAGCTAACTATGGCTACACCTTC
CDR3aa: CASSVSWGDAANYGYTF

v_gene: TRBV19
j_gene: TRBJ1-4
d_gene: NA
abundance: NA
len: 11
CDR3nt: TGTGCCAGTAGGAAAAATGAAAAACTGTTTTTT
CDR3aa: CASRKNEKLFF

v_gene: TRBV28
j_gene: TRBJ2-7
d_gene: TRBD1
abundance: NA
len: 13
CDR3nt: TGTGCCAGCGCCACACAGGGGGCCTACGAGCAGTACTTC
CDR3aa: CASATQGAYEQYF

v_gene: TRBV4-1
j_gene: TRBJ2-7
d_gene: NA
abundance: NA
len: 13
CDR3nt: TGCGCCAGCAGCCAAGGTCAGGCCTACGAGCAGTACTTC
CDR3aa: CASSQGQAYEQYF

v_gene: TRBV6-1
j_gene: TRBJ1-4
d_gene: NA
abundance: NA
len: 19
CDR3nt: TGTGCCAGCAGTGGGGCGACAGAATCTTTCCTCGCAACTAATGAAAAACTGTTTTTT
CDR3aa: CASSGATESFLATNEKLFF

v_gene: TRBV7-9
j_gene: TRBJ2-5
d_gene: NA
abundance: NA
len: 11
CDR3nt: TGTGCCAGCAGCCAGGCTGGGACCCAGTACTTC
CDR3aa: CASSQAGTQYF

v_gene: TRBV19
j_gene: TRBJ2-7
d_gene: TRBD2
abundance: NA
len: 16
CDR3nt: TGTGCCAGTAGCCAACTTGCTGCGGGGGACTCCTACGAGCAGTACTTC
CDR3aa: CASSQLAAGDSYEQYF

v_gene: TRBV7-6
j_gene: TRBJ1-2
d_gene: NA
abundance: NA
len: 15
CDR3nt: TGTGCCAGCAGCTTAGAACCTTCAGGGGAGAGTGGCTACACCTTC
CDR3aa: CASSLEPSGESGYTF

v_gene: TRBV4-1
j_gene: TRBJ2-7
d_gene: NA
abundance: few
len: 14
CDR3nt: TGCGCCAGCAGCCAAGCGGAGACCTCCTACGAGCAGTACTTC
CDR3aa: CASSQAETSYEQYF

v_gene: TRBV6-6
j_gene: TRBJ2-7
d_gene: NA
abundance: NA
len: 13
CDR3nt: TGTGCCAGCCTCGAGAGGGTTCGCGACGAGCAGTACTTC
CDR3aa: CASLERVRDEQYF

v_gene: TRBV19
j_gene: TRBJ1-1
d_gene: NA
abundance: NA
len: 13
CDR3nt: TGTGCCAGTAACTACAGGCTGAACACTGAAGCTTTCTTT
CDR3aa: CASNYRLNTEAFF

v_gene: TRBV6-5
j_gene: TRBJ2-7
d_gene: NA
abundance: once
len: 15
CDR3nt: TGTGCCAGCAGTAATACAGGGCGAAGCTCCTACGAGCAGTACTTC
CDR3aa: CASSNTGRSSYEQYF

v_gene: TRBV28
j_gene: TRBJ2-7
d_gene: TRBD1
abundance: NA
len: 16
CDR3nt: TGTGCCAGCAGTTATCAGACAGGGGGATCCTCCTACGAGCAGTACTTC
CDR3aa: CASSYQTGGSSYEQYF

v_gene: TRBV28
j_gene: TRBJ2-3
d_gene: NA
abundance: NA
len: 15
CDR3nt: TGTGCCAGCAGTTTAGTGGGAGTGGGGACAGATACGCAGTATTTT
CDR3aa: CASSLVGVGTDTQYF

v_gene: TRBV4-3
j_gene: TRBJ2-2
d_gene: TRBD2
abundance: NA
len: 18
CDR3nt: TGCGCCAGCAGCCAAGAGCGATTGGCGGGAGGGTACACCGGGGAGCTGTTTTTT
CDR3aa: CASSQERLAGGYTGELFF

v_gene: TRBV5-5
j_gene: TRBJ2-7
d_gene: TRBD1
abundance: NA
len: 15
CDR3nt: TGTGCCAGCAGCTTGCTGGGACAGGGAGGCTACGAGCAGTACTTC
CDR3aa: CASSLLGQGGYEQYF

v_gene: TRBV11-1
j_gene: TRBJ2-7
d_gene: NA
abundance: NA
len: 14
CDR3nt: TGTGCCAGCAGCTTAGATATAGGGATCGACGAGCAGTACTTC
CDR3aa: CASSLDIGIDEQYF

v_gene: TRBV5-6
j_gene: TRBJ2-3
d_gene: NA
abundance: NA
len: 14
CDR3nt: TGTGCCAGCAGCTTGGGCCCAGGCACAGATACGCAGTATTTT
CDR3aa: CASSLGPGTDTQYF

v_gene: TRBV7-2
j_gene: TRBJ1-1
d_gene: NA
abundance: NA
len: 12
CDR3nt: TGTGCCAGCAGCTTAGTCAGGCAGGAAGCTTTCTTT
CDR3aa: CASSLVRQEAFF

v_gene: TRBV7-3
j_gene: TRBJ2-5
d_gene: NA
abundance: NA
len: 13
CDR3nt: TGTGCCAGCAGCTTCAGGGGTTCCGAGACCCAGTACTTC
CDR3aa: CASSFRGSETQYF

v_gene: TRBV7-2
j_gene: TRBJ1-4
d_gene: TRBD1
abundance: once
len: 16
CDR3nt: TGTGCCAGCAGCTCCGCCGGGACAGGGTCTCGTGAAAAACTGTTTTTT
CDR3aa: CASSSAGTGSREKLFF

v_gene: TRBV13
j_gene: TRBJ2-2
d_gene: NA
abundance: few
len: 12
CDR3nt: TGTGCCACTGGGCGGACCACCGGGGAGCTGTTTTTT
CDR3aa: CATGRTTGELFF

v_gene: TRBV7-2
j_gene: TRBJ2-1
d_gene: NA
abundance: NA
len: 16
CDR3nt: TGTGCCAGCAGCTCCGCCGGGGGGCGCCCCTACAATGAGCAGTTCTTC
CDR3aa: CASSSAGGRPYNEQFF

v_gene: TRBV9
j_gene: TRBJ2-7
d_gene: TRBD1
abundance: NA
len: 14
CDR3nt: TGTGCCAGCAGCGTAACCGGACAGGGGGCGAAACAGTACTTC
CDR3aa: CASSVTGQGAKQYF

v_gene: TRBV2
j_gene: TRBJ1-1
d_gene: NA
abundance: NA
len: 14
CDR3nt: TGTGCCAGCAGTGAAGAGATCCTGAACACTGAAGCTTTCTTT
CDR3aa: CASSEEILNTEAFF

v_gene: TRBV5-4
j_gene: TRBJ2-7
d_gene: TRBD2
abundance: NA
len: 14
CDR3nt: TGTGCCAGCAGCCCGACTAGCGGCTCCTACGAGCAGTACTTC
CDR3aa: CASSPTSGSYEQYF

v_gene: TRBV5-1
j_gene: TRBJ1-4
d_gene: NA
abundance: NA
len: 15
CDR3nt: TGCGCCAGCAGCTTGGGGACAGCAACTAATGAAAAACTGTTTTTT
CDR3aa: CASSLGTATNEKLFF

v_gene: TRBV5-1
j_gene: TRBJ2-7
d_gene: TRBD1
abundance: NA
len: 18
CDR3nt: TGCGCCAGCAGCTACGTCCCGGGACAGGGGACCCGCTCCTACGAGCAGTACTTC
CDR3aa: CASSYVPGQGTRSYEQYF

v_gene: TRBV7-2
j_gene: TRBJ2-5
d_gene: NA
abundance: many
len: 12
CDR3nt: TGTGCCAGCAGCTCGGAGATAAAGACCCAGTACTTC
CDR3aa: CASSSEIKTQYF

v_gene: TRBV9
j_gene: TRBJ2-6
d_gene: TRBD1
abundance: NA
len: 18
CDR3nt: TGTGCCAGCAGCGGCATACAGGGGACCCGCTCTGGGGCCAACGTCCTGACTTTC
CDR3aa: CASSGIQGTRSGANVLTF

v_gene: TRBV10-3
j_gene: TRBJ1-2
d_gene: TRBD1
abundance: NA
len: 14
CDR3nt: TGTGCCATCAGTGAGTTATCAGGGGGCTATGGCTACACCTTC
CDR3aa: CAISELSGGYGYTF

v_gene: TRBV6-1
j_gene: TRBJ1-5
d_gene: NA
abundance: NA
len: 13
CDR3nt: TGTGCCAGCAGTGACAGGGCCATTCAGCCCCAGCATTTT
CDR3aa: CASSDRAIQPQHF

v_gene: TRBV6-5
j_gene: TRBJ1-2
d_gene: TRBD1
abundance: NA
len: 15
CDR3nt: TGTGCCAGCAGGAGAGGCACGGACAGGGGCGATGGCTACACCTTC
CDR3aa: CASRRGTDRGDGYTF

v_gene: TRBV5-6
j_gene: TRBJ2-1
d_gene: TRBD2
abundance: NA
len: 14
CDR3nt: TGTGCCAGCGAGCGAGCGGGAGGGCCGCATGAGCAGTTCTTC
CDR3aa: CASERAGGPHEQFF

v_gene: TRBV5-6
j_gene: TRBJ1-2
d_gene: NA
abundance: NA
len: 13
CDR3nt: TGTGCCAGCAGCTTCGAAGGACCGGGCGGCTACACCTTC
CDR3aa: CASSFEGPGGYTF

v_gene: TRBV9
j_gene: TRBJ1-1
d_gene: NA
abundance: NA
len: 13
CDR3nt: TGTGCCAGCAGCGGGGGAACGGACACTGAAGCTTTCTTT
CDR3aa: CASSGGTDTEAFF

v_gene: TRBV25-1
j_gene: TRBJ2-7
d_gene: TRBD1
abundance: few
len: 12
CDR3nt: TGTGCCAGCAGTGGGGACAGGGGTGAGCAGTACTTC
CDR3aa: CASSGDRGEQYF

v_gene: TRBV7-2
j_gene: TRBJ1-2
d_gene: NA
abundance: NA
len: 15
CDR3nt: TGTGCCAGCAGCTCACAAGACAGCGATAACTATGGCTACACCTTC
CDR3aa: CASSSQDSDNYGYTF

v_gene: TRBV19
j_gene: TRBJ1-1
d_gene: NA
abundance: NA
len: 13
CDR3nt: TGTGCCAGTAGTCTGGAGAGGGGGACTGAAGCTTTCTTT
CDR3aa: CASSLERGTEAFF

v_gene: TRBV5-5
j_gene: TRBJ2-2
d_gene: NA
abundance: NA
len: 16
CDR3nt: TGTGCCAGCAGCTGGGAGATGGGGAGGAACACCGGGGAGCTGTTTTTT
CDR3aa: CASSWEMGRNTGELFF

v_gene: TRBV7-9
j_gene: TRBJ1-6
d_gene: NA
abundance: NA
len: 12
CDR3nt: TGTGCCAGCAGCTCCGGGGATTCACCCCTCCACTTT
CDR3aa: CASSSGDSPLHF

v_gene: TRBV30
j_gene: TRBJ1-2
d_gene: NA
abundance: NA
len: 13
CDR3nt: TGTGCCTGGAGTGTAGGTATCCCCAGTGGCTACACCTTC
CDR3aa: CAWSVGIPSGYTF

v_gene: TRBV19
j_gene: TRBJ1-2
d_gene: NA
abundance: NA
len: 14
CDR3nt: TGTGCCAGTAGTATGCCCAGGGAGTTTCACGGCTACACCTTC
CDR3aa: CASSMPREFHGYTF

v_gene: TRBV6-5
j_gene: TRBJ2-7
d_gene: NA
abundance: NA
len: 13
CDR3nt: TGTGCCAGCAGCTTACAACTGGACCGAGAGCAGTACTTC
CDR3aa: CASSLQLDREQYF

v_gene: TRBV5-5
j_gene: TRBJ2-7
d_gene: NA
abundance: few
len: 15
CDR3nt: TGTGCCAGCAGTGAAAATTCCGGGCCGTCCTACGAGCAGTACTTC
CDR3aa: CASSENSGPSYEQYF

v_gene: TRBV18
j_gene: TRBJ1-4
d_gene: NA
abundance: NA
len: 15
CDR3nt: TGTGCCAGCTCACCACAGGCAGGGGAGAATGAAAAACTGTTTTTT
CDR3aa: CASSPQAGENEKLFF

v_gene: TRBV7-3
j_gene: TRBJ2-3
d_gene: NA
abundance: NA
len: 15
CDR3nt: TGTGCCAGCAGCACCCGGGACGGAATCACAGATACGCAGTATTTT
CDR3aa: CASSTRDGITDTQYF

v_gene: TRBV6-4
j_gene: TRBJ2-3
d_gene: NA
abundance: NA
len: 13
CDR3nt: TGTGCCAGCAGTGAGGGGCCCGGGGATACGCAGTATTTT
CDR3aa: CASSEGPGDTQYF

v_gene: TRBV11-3
j_gene: TRBJ2-1
d_gene: NA
abundance: NA
len: 14
CDR3nt: TGTGCCAGCAGTTCCCAGGGGGGTCACAATGAGCAGTTCTTC
CDR3aa: CASSSQGGHNEQFF

v_gene: TRBV4-2
j_gene: TRBJ1-2
d_gene: NA
abundance: NA
len: 14
CDR3nt: TGTGCCAGCAGCCAAGAGGGGGGAGACTATGGCTACACCTTC
CDR3aa: CASSQEGGDYGYTF

v_gene: TRBV7-6
j_gene: TRBJ2-5
d_gene: NA
abundance: NA
len: 15
CDR3nt: TGTGCCAGCAGCTTAGGGGGCCTAAGTCAAGAGACCCAGTACTTC
CDR3aa: CASSLGGLSQETQYF

v_gene: TRBV4-2
j_gene: TRBJ2-3
d_gene: TRBD2
abundance: NA
len: 17
CDR3nt: TGTGCCAGCAGCCAAGAAACCAGCGGGGTTGCTGCAGATACGCAGTATTTT
CDR3aa: CASSQETSGVAADTQYF

v_gene: TRBV9
j_gene: TRBJ2-2
d_gene: TRBD1
abundance: NA
len: 16
CDR3nt: TGTGCCAGCAGCCCACCGGACAGGGGCCCCGGCGGGGAGCTGTTTTTT
CDR3aa: CASSPPDRGPGGELFF